A selection of T cell receptor beta chains follows, all from one sample in a study of tumor-infiltrating lymphocytes in primary liver carcinoma. TCRdb ran MiXCR on the multiplex PCR reads and lists one entry per CDR3 protein. The data hold 50,000 or so distinct CDR3 sequences, with over 65% observed a single time. Sequencing was done on a sample of liver tumor tissue from sampling region 5. All receptors come from a man aged 35-49 years with primary liver carcinoma and hepatitis B virus infection. The conserved cysteine and the conserved F or W are not part of the CDR3 here. Each record gives: clone size, V gene, J gene, CDR3 length, CDR3 protein. Rows may omit the clone size; those that give it use once, few, many or a size class.

size: NA; V: TRBV7-9; J: TRBJ2-3; length: 14; CDR3: ASSLRPWGRTDTLY
size: NA; V: TRBV28; J: TRBJ1-1; length: 11; CDR3: ASSPGTLLEPF
size: NA; V: TRBV11-2; J: TRBJ2-5; length: 15; CDR3: TSSLRLAGNSSETQY
size: NA; V: TRBV30; J: TRBJ1-1; length: 12; CDR3: AWSVGISNSETF
size: NA; V: TRBV28; J: TRBJ2-2; length: 13; CDR3: ASSRTTENTWELY
size: NA; V: TRBV11-3; J: TRBJ1-1; length: 11; CDR3: ISSSAVNTEAF
size: many; V: TRBV7-3; J: TRBJ2-1; length: 13; CDR3: ASSLLAGSYNEQF
size: NA; V: TRBV4-2; J: TRBJ2-4; length: 16; CDR3: ASGQGHQGLRSKNIQY
size: NA; V: TRBV5-1; J: TRBJ1-1; length: 12; CDR3: PSSLDGMSTEAF
size: NA; V: TRBV6-1; J: TRBJ2-1; length: 13; CDR3: ASNEGGVSHNEQF
size: NA; V: TRBV11-2; J: TRBJ1-4; length: 13; CDR3: ASSLLTGSSEKLL
size: once; V: TRBV12-3/TRBV12-4; J: TRBJ2-2; length: 11; CDR3: ASKAQGTVELF
size: NA; V: TRBV7-3; J: TRBJ2-3; length: 13; CDR3: ANSLWGTSTDTQY
size: many; V: TRBV30; J: TRBJ2-1; length: 9; CDR3: AWSLLNEQF
size: NA; V: TRBV11-3; J: TRBJ2-7; length: 12; CDR3: ASSHGEGDYKHY
size: NA; V: TRBV29-1; J: TRBJ2-7; length: 11; CDR3: SVSWTGHYEQY
size: NA; V: TRBV19; J: TRBJ2-2; length: 12; CDR3: ASRPFGGTGKLF
size: NA; V: TRBV5-1; J: TRBJ2-3; length: 11; CDR3: ANSSGRTETQY
size: NA; V: TRBV7-2; J: TRBJ2-3; length: 15; CDR3: ASSRKGLAVITDTQY
size: NA; V: TRBV30; J: TRBJ2-1; length: 14; CDR3: AWSVQDTSLYNEQF
size: NA; V: TRBV6-2/TRBV6-3; J: TRBJ2-7; length: 11; CDR3: AGRTRDIYEQY
size: many; V: TRBV2; J: TRBJ2-1; length: 11; CDR3: ASKSPSHNEQF
size: NA; V: TRBV5-1; J: TRBJ2-1; length: 14; CDR3: ASSLTLVGGGNVQF
size: many; V: TRBV5-1; J: TRBJ2-1; length: 14; CDR3: ASSVSSGSSYDEQF
size: NA; V: TRBV29-1; J: TRBJ2-7; length: 11; CDR3: SSLFPGHHEQY
size: NA; V: TRBV20-1; J: TRBJ2-7; length: 15; CDR3: SARGGLVGGFGDEQY
size: once; V: TRBV11-2; J: TRBJ1-6; length: 13; CDR3: ASIYTLGGNSLLH
size: NA; V: TRBV19; J: TRBJ1-1; length: 12; CDR3: AGSIKAANTEAF
size: NA; V: TRBV29-1; J: TRBJ1-1; length: 13; CDR3: SVGPVWGMNTEAS
size: NA; V: TRBV11-1; J: TRBJ2-1; length: 14; CDR3: ASSPRMADSYNEQF
size: medium-sized; V: TRBV12-3/TRBV12-4; J: TRBJ2-5; length: 12; CDR3: ASSSERTGETQY
size: few; V: TRBV28; J: TRBJ1-1; length: 14; CDR3: ASRRRGIALNTEAF
size: NA; V: TRBV29-1; J: TRBJ1-1; length: 13; CDR3: SGGQEGCQNTEAF
size: once; V: TRBV12-3/TRBV12-4; J: TRBJ2-5; length: 12; CDR3: TNIPREDLLTQY
size: NA; V: TRBV7-3; J: TRBJ2-1; length: 16; CDR3: ASRKGYAGLATNNERF
size: NA; V: TRBV29-1; J: TRBJ2-2; length: 12; CDR3: SVLSPGPSGELF
size: NA; V: TRBV12-3/TRBV12-4; J: TRBJ1-1; length: 10; CDR3: ASSEHGARAF
size: NA; V: TRBV11-2; J: TRBJ1-5; length: 12; CDR3: ASSLIGLGQPPH
size: NA; V: TRBV11-1; J: TRBJ2-3; length: 17; CDR3: ASSFGRSSVGAHTDTQY
size: once; V: TRBV29-1; J: TRBJ2-7; length: 10; CDR3: SVGSKCGEQY
size: NA; V: TRBV5-4; J: TRBJ2-1; length: 13; CDR3: ASSLGGPARDEQF
size: NA; V: TRBV4-2; J: TRBJ1-4; length: 12; CDR3: ASTPGRTQEKPF